Given below is one T cell receptor beta chain in context. The target antigen is unknown. CDR3 length equals 16 residues. Germline V gene data show CDR1 as SGHAT and CDR2 as FQDESV (reference sequence). The V end was cut by 4 bases, the J end by 3 bases, with 19 bases between. This entry comes from a study of shared clonotypes between healthy human individuals. Looking at the study overall: There were three CD4 naive, three CD4 memory, two CD8 naive and one CD8 memory plates per donor.

Study-wide results and limits: Clonotype sharing among the donors was expected to vary with sequencing depth. Rarefaction indicated that sorted-subset sequencing remained incomplete although depth was large. Only blood was sampled, and tissue TCR repertoires likely differ from blood ones.

Data came from immunoSEQ multiplex PCR; TCRdb stores just in-frame clones and leaves some out. The sample records some 2,000,000 clones, approximately 95% being singletons. Naivety among CD8 cells was defined by CD45RO negativity and positive CCR7 selection, thereby excluding terminally differentiated effector memory CD45RA+ cells. The V and J genes are TRBV11-1 and TRBJ2-7; TRBD1 or TRBD2 may be the D gene (5 bases each). This receptor was obtained from a man aged 18 to 35 in good health. Sequenced material: naive CD8+ T cells sorted from blood. The CDR3 spells CASSSLGVGASYEQYF. The CDR3 DNA reads as TGTGCCAGCAGCTCTCTTGGTGTCGGGGCGAGCTACGAGCAGTACTTC.